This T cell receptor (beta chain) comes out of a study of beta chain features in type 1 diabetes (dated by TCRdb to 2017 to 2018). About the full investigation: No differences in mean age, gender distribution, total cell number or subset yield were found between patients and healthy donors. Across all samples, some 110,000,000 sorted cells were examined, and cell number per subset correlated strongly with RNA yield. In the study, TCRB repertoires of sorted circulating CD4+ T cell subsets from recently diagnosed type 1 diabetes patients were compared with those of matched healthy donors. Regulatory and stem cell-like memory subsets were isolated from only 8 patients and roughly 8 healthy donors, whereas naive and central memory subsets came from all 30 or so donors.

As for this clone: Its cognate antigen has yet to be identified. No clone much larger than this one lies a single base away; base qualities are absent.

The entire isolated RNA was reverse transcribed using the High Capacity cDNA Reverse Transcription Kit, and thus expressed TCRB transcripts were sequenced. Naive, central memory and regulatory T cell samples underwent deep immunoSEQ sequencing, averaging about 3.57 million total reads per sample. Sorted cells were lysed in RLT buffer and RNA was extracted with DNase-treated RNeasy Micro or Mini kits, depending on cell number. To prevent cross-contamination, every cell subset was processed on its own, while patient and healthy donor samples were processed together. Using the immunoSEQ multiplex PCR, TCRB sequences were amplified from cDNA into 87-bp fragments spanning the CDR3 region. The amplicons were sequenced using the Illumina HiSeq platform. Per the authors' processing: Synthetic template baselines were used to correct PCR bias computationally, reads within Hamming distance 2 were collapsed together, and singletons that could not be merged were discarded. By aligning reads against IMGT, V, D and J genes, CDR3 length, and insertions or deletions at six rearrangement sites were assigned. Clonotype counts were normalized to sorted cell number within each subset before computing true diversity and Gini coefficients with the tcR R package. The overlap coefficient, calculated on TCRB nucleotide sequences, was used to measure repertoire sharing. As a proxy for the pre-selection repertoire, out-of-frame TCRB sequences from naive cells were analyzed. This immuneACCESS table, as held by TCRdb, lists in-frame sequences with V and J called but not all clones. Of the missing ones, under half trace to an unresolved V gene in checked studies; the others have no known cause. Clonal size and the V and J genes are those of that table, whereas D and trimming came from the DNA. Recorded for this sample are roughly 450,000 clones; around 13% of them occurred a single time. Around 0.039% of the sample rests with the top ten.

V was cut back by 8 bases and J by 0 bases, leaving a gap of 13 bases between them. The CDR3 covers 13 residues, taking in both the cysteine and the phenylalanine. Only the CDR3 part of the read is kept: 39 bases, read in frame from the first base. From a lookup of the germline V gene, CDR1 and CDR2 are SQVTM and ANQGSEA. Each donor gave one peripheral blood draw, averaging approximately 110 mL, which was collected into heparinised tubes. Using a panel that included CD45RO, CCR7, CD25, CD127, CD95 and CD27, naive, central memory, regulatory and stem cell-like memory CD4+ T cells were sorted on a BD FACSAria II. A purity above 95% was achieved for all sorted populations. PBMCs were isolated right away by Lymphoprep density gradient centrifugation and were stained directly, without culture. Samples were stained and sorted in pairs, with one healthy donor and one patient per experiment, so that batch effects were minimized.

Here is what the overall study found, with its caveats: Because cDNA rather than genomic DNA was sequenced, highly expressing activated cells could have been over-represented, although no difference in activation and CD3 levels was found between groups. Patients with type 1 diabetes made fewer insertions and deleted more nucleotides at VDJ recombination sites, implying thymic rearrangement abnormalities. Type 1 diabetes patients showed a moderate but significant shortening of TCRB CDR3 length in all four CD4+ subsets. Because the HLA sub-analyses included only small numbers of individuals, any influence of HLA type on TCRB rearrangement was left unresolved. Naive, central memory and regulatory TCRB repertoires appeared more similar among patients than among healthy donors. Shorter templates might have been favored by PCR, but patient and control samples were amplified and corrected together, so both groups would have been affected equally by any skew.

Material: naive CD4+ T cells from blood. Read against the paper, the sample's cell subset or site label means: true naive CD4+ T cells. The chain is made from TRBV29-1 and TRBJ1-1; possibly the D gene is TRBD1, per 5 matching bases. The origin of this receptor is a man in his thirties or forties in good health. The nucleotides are TGCAGCTATAAAGGGGTTTTGAACACTGAAGCTTTCTTT. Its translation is CSYKGVLNTEAFF.